A single sample gave rise to the 10 T cell receptor beta chains below, sequenced in a study of OX40 agonist ivuxolimab in advanced cancers. The table came from immunoSEQ multiplex PCR; TCRdb's copy has only in-frame clones and leaves some out. The sample carries about 29,000 clones, around 80% recorded once. The source was CD4+ or CD8+ T cells sorted from blood, collected in a trial of the OX40 agonist ivuxolimab. Every receptor here comes from an adult with an advanced solid tumor such as melanoma, head and neck, liver or kidney cancer.

The chain has TRBV7-6 and TRBJ2-1; 9 bases fit TRBD2. CDR1 is SGHVS and CDR2 is FNYEAQ in the germline V gene. The CDR3 has 17 residues. J was trimmed by 2 bases and V by 5 bases; bases with no gene match: 10. DNA for the CDR3: TGTGCCAGCAGCCAGTCAATAGCGGGAGAGACCTACAATGAGCAGTTCTTC. As protein: CASSQSIAGETYNEQFF. Combining the CDR3 with reference TRBV7-6 and TRBJ2-1 gives the whole variable domain GAGVSQSPRYKVTKRGQDVALRCDPISGHVSLYWYRQALGQGPEFLTYFNYEAQQDKSGLPNDRFSAERPEGSISTLTIQRTEQRDSAMYRCASSQSIAGETYNEQFFGPGTRLTVL.

The chain has TRBV6-6 and TRBJ1-1; D uncertain. V lost 0 bases, J lost 7 bases, and 15 bases lay in between. This CDR3 region has 15 residues. The germline CDR1 and CDR2 sequences are MNHNY and SVGAGI (reference sequence). CDR3: CASSYSLYRLLEAFF. DNA of the CDR3: TGTGCCAGCAGTTACTCGCTATACAGACTCCTTGAAGCTTTCTTT.

The rearrangement joins TRBV6-4 to TRBJ2-3, with D perhaps TRBD2 (6 bases). From germline, CDR1 is MRHNA and CDR2 SNTAGT. The CDR3 length is 16 residues. V lost 0 bases and J lost 4, with 14 bases in between. CDR3 loop: CASSDSNGRGADTQYF. The CDR3, as DNA: TGTGCCAGCAGTGACTCGAACGGGCGGGGCGCAGATACGCAGTATTTT.

V is TRBV11-3 and J is TRBJ2-7, with 8 bases matching TRBD2. The germline CDR1 and CDR2 sequences are SGHNT and YENEEA. The CDR3 totals 12 residues. The V segment lost 8 bases and the J segment 3 bases; nucleotides outside the gene matches: 3. In DNA form, the CDR3 reads TGTGCCAGCGCCGGGGGGGGCTACGAGCAGTACTTC. Its translation is CASAGGGYEQYF.

This rearrangement joins TRBV27 to TRBJ2-1, with D maybe TRBD1 (5 bases). Trimming left V 1 base short and J 1 base short, with 14 bases between. Germline CDR1 is MNHEY and CDR2 is SMNVEV (reference sequence). The CDR3 sequence is 17 residues long. The CDR3: CASSLCRGLWSYNEQFF. The CDR3 bases are TGTGCCAGCAGTTTATGTAGGGGCTTGTGGTCCTACAATGAGCAGTTCTTC.

The chain is built from TRBV6-1 and TRBJ2-7; no definite D call. Germline V gene sequence: CDR1 MNHNS, CDR2 SASEGT. The CDR3 is 13 residues long. Trimming took 7 bases from V and 7 from J, leaving 17 bases between them. The CDR3 DNA is TGTGCCAGCAAACCTGGGTGGGCCAGGGAGCAGTACTTC. Its protein product is CASKPGWAREQYF.

The rearrangement uses TRBV7-9 and TRBJ2-3, with a tentative D call TRBD2 (5 bases). The CDR3 runs to 13 residues. The germline gives CDR1 SEHNR, CDR2 FQNEAQ (reference sequence). Trimming took 10 bases from V and 3 from J, leaving 14 bases between them. In DNA, the CDR3 is TGTGCCACAGAGACTATCGGGACAGATACGCAGTATTTT. This sequence encodes CATETIGTDTQYF.

This rearrangement joins TRBV6-5 to TRBJ2-7; TRBD2 matches 7 bases. CDR3 length: 14 amino acids. Trimming removed 8 bases from V and 2 bases from J; junction bases left unmatched: 9. Germline assignment: CDR1 MNHEY and CDR2 SVGAGI. The CDR3 region is CASRMGGEAYEQYF. The CDR3 nucleotides read TGTGCCAGCCGCATGGGGGGGGAGGCCTACGAGCAGTACTTC.

V is TRBV2 and J is TRBJ2-7; D call uncertain. Deletions cut 1 base from V and 1 base from J, with 11 bases between. Germline loops: CDR1 SNHLY, CDR2 FYNNEI. CDR3 size: 15 residues. The CDR3 sequence is CASSEGGGKSYEQYF. As DNA, the CDR3 is TGTGCCAGCAGTGAAGGGGGTGGAAAATCCTACGAGCAGTACTTC.

This clone has more than one count but fewer than ten. The genes are TRBV7-9 and TRBJ1-1; D may be TRBD1 (5 bases). V lost 5 bases and J lost 6, with 19 bases in between. The CDR3 sequence is 15 residues long. Germline V CDR1 and CDR2: SEHNR, FQNEAQ (reference sequence). CDR3 DNA sequence: TGTGCCAGCAGCGCTGGGCCCCGATGGGGGTCTGAAGCTTTCTTT. Its protein product is CASSAGPRWGSEAFF.